The rows below give T cell receptor beta chains drawn from one sample of a study of neoadjuvant nivolumab and ipilimumab in lung cancer. Assay used: immunoSEQ multiplex PCR; TCRdb lists only in-frame clones, some missing. The table includes 25,000 to 30,000 clones, roughly four fifths detected once. The material sequenced was tumor tissue, taken after neoadjuvant nivolumab, alone or with ipilimumab, at or shortly before surgery. These receptors all come from an adult with non-small cell lung cancer. Each CDR3 is given with its conserved first and last residue. The D gene is left open where the match is weak. Part of the rows lack a size; the others show once, few, many or a class for expanded clones.

d_call,clone_size,v_call,j_call,cdr3_nt,cdr3_aa
-,-,TRBV18,TRBJ2-7,TGTGCCAGCTCACCGGACAGCTACTACGAGCAGTACTTC,CASSPDSYYEQYF
-,-,TRBV30,TRBJ1-2,TGTGCCTGGAGAAGGCGGCCGGGGGAGGGCTATGGCTACACCTTC,CAWRRRPGEGYGYTF
-,-,TRBV5-1,TRBJ1-2,TGCGCCAGCAGCTTGGGGGCCGCTAACTATGGCTACACCTTC,CASSLGAANYGYTF
-,-,TRBV5-1,TRBJ2-2,TGCGCCAGCAGCCCCGGTTCGCGCACCGGGGAGCTGTTTTTT,CASSPGSRTGELFF
-,-,TRBV7-9,TRBJ2-1,TGTGCCAGCAGCCCATACAATGAGCAGTTCTTC,CASSPYNEQFF
-,-,TRBV5-1,TRBJ1-4,TGCGCCAGCAGGTCCGGGACGGGTAATGAAAAACTGTTTTTT,CASRSGTGNEKLFF
-,-,TRBV5-1,TRBJ2-5,TGCGCCAGCGCGTCGGGACAAGAGACCCAGTACTTC,CASASGQETQYF
-,-,TRBV6-5,TRBJ2-7,TGTGCCAGCAGTTACTTTCAGGGTTACGAGCAGTACTTC,CASSYFQGYEQYF
TRBD1,-,TRBV19,TRBJ1-2,TGTGCCAGTAGGAGGGACAGGGATCGGGCCTATGGCTACACCTTC,CASRRDRDRAYGYTF
-,once,TRBV10-3,TRBJ2-7,TGTGCCATCAGTGAGTCGGTAGCGCTAAGTTACGAGCAGTACTTC,CAISESVALSYEQYF
-,-,TRBV30,TRBJ1-5,TGTGCCTGGAGTGGGGCGGTGAATCAGCCCCAGCATTTT,CAWSGAVNQPQHF
-,-,TRBV7-8,TRBJ2-1,TGTGCCAGCAGCTTAGACGGGAGCTACTACAATGAGCAGTTCTTC,CASSLDGSYYNEQFF
TRBD1,-,TRBV15,TRBJ1-3,TGTGCCCCAATCCGGGACAGGGGGCTTAGAAACACCATATATTTT,CAPIRDRGLRNTIYF
-,-,TRBV11-3,TRBJ1-2,TGTGCCAGCAGCTTAGATGGCCAAAACTATGGCTACACCTTC,CASSLDGQNYGYTF
-,-,TRBV7-8,TRBJ2-2,TGTGCCAGCAGCTTAACGGTGAACACCGGGGAGCTGTTTTTT,CASSLTVNTGELFF
-,-,TRBV29-1,TRBJ2-5,TGCAGCGTTCTTGCAAACCAAGAGACCCAGTACTTC,CSVLANQETQYF
TRBD2,once,TRBV11-3,TRBJ2-3,TGTGCCAGCAGCCCCCGGACTAGTACCCTACACACAGATACGCAGTATTTT,CASSPRTSTLHTDTQYF
TRBD2,-,TRBV11-3,TRBJ2-1,TGTGCCAGCAGCCGGGCTAGCGGGACGAACCGAGAGCAGTTCTTC,CASSRASGTNREQFF
-,few,TRBV11-1,TRBJ2-5,TGTGCCAGCAGGTCCTGGGGCGGGGAGGAAGAGACCCAGTACTTC,CASRSWGGEEETQYF
TRBD1,-,TRBV2,TRBJ2-1,TGTGCCAGCACACCGACAGGGAACAATGAGCAGTTCTTC,CASTPTGNNEQFF
-,-,TRBV5-6,TRBJ2-3,TGTGCCAGCAGCTTAGGGCCCACAGATACGCAGTATTTT,CASSLGPTDTQYF
-,-,TRBV10-2,TRBJ1-5,TGCGCCAGCAGTGATTACTATAGCAATCAGCCCCAGCATTTT,CASSDYYSNQPQHF
-,-,TRBV6-5,TRBJ2-1,TGTGCCAGCAGCCTCTTGTCCGGCAATGAGCAGTTCTTC,CASSLLSGNEQFF
TRBD1,-,TRBV5-6,TRBJ2-7,TGTGCCAGCCATAGACCGGGACAGCCAGATAGGCAGTACTTC,CASHRPGQPDRQYF
TRBD2,-,TRBV30,TRBJ2-5,TGTGCCTGGAGTGTGAGCGGGAGCGAGGAGACCCAGTACTTC,CAWSVSGSEETQYF
-,-,TRBV20-1,TRBJ2-7,TGCAGTGCTAGAGACGAATACGAGCAGTACTTC,CSARDEYEQYF
TRBD1,-,TRBV5-1,TRBJ1-1,TGCGCCAGCAGCCCCACGGGGGGGACAGGTGAAGCTTTCTTT,CASSPTGGTGEAFF